The clone carrying this T cell receptor (beta chain) has a single count. The antigen remains undetermined. The data stem from a study of OX40 agonist ivuxolimab in advanced cancers. Study overall: Ivuxolimab, an agonistic anti-OX40 (CD134) antibody, was given to patients.

Per germline, CDR1 LGHNT and CDR2 FRNRAP. V was trimmed by 1 base and J by 3 bases, leaving 7 bases between them. The CDR3 is 13 amino acids. Study-wide results and caveats: Expanded clones were, on average, more numerous among CD8+ T cells than CD4+.

Assay: immunoSEQ multiplex PCR; the TCRdb copy retains only in-frame clones and omits some. Of some 22,000 clones listed, over 75% were seen once; the top ten hold roughly 17%. The chain recombines TRBV12-5 with TRBJ2-7; no clear D gene. This TCR came from an adult with an advanced solid tumor such as melanoma, head and neck, liver or kidney cancer. The starting material was CD4+ or CD8+ T cells sorted from blood, obtained in a trial of the OX40 agonist ivuxolimab. The CDR3 coding sequence is TGTGCTAGTGGTTTGGAAGTTGACTACGAGCAGTACTTC. This gives the protein CASGLEVDYEQYF.